These 14 T cell receptor beta chains originate from one sample sequenced in a study of vaccination and CD4 T cells after COVID-19. No antigens are known for them. The sample's treatment: approximately nine-day PBMC culture with coronavirus spike peptide pools or control peptides (ViraFEST assay). Sequence data for DNA of cultured CD4+ T cells were generated by the Oncomine TCR Beta short-read assay. TCRdb re-called the PCR reads with MiXCR, one entry per CDR3 protein. The sample includes more than 9,500 distinct CDR3 sequences, approximately 64% of them seen just once. The sequencing sample was made of CD4+ T cells from blood, cultured in vitro. The receptor set was obtained from a human donor who had recovered from COVID-19.

This clonotype came up a few times. This chain links TRBV2 with TRBJ2-5, with D perhaps matching TRBD2 (6 bases). The germline V gene has CDR1 SNHLY and CDR2 FYNNEI. The CDR3 is 15 amino acids. Trimming stripped 11 bases from V and 5 bases from J, with 24 bases between. The chain's CDR3 is CASLRRDAEWETQYF. The CDR3 DNA reads as TGTGCCTCCCTTAGGAGGGATGCGGAGTGGGAGACCCAGTACTTC. The whole variable domain, remainder taken from reference TRBV2 and TRBJ2-5, is EPEVTQTPSHQVTQMGQEVILRCVPISNHLYFYWYRQILGQKVEFLVSFYNNEISEKSEIFDDQFSVERPDGSNFTLKIRSTKLEDSAMYFCASLRRDAEWETQYFGPGTRLLVL.

J is TRBJ1-5 and V is TRBV27; 8 nucleotides match TRBD1. From germline, CDR1 is MNHEY and CDR2 SMNVEV (reference sequence). After removal of 6 bases from V and 4 bases from J, the junction contained 11 bases not matched to a gene. The CDR3 runs to 16 residues. CDR3 in DNA: TGTGCCAGCAGAATCTCGACAGGGGAGTTGAATCAGCCCCAGCATTTT. Amino acid sequence: CASRISTGELNQPQHF.

The V gene is TRBV7-9, the J gene TRBJ2-1; D is ambiguous. Trimming removed 1 base at V and 11 bases at J, with 9 bases between. The CDR3 has 12 residues. Germline CDR1 reads SEHNR; CDR2 reads FQNEAQ (reference sequence). CDR3 residues: CASSLELAKQFF. CDR3 coding DNA: TGTGCCAGCAGCTTAGAGTTAGCCAAGCAGTTCTTC.

The V call is TRBV12-3 or TRBV12-4, the J call TRBJ1-6; 9 positions match TRBD1. V shed 6 bases and J 4 bases; nucleotides not matched to a gene: 4. There are 15 residues in the CDR3. CDR3 DNA sequence: TGTGCCAGCAGCCCGACAGGGGGGTATAATTCACCCCTCCACTTT. Residues: CASSPTGGYNSPLHF.

The chain recombines TRBV10-3 with TRBJ2-1; 7 nucleotides align to TRBD2. V was pared by 7 bases and J by 1 base, with 7 bases of the junction left unmatched. Germline CDR1 reads ENHRY; CDR2 reads SYGVKD. This CDR3 spans 15 amino acids. CDR3 nucleotide sequence: TGTGCCATCAACGCGGGAGTTCCATCCTACAATGAGCAGTTCTTC. Its protein is CAINAGVPSYNEQFF.

The V gene is TRBV2, the J gene TRBJ1-5; unclear D gene. V gave up 8 bases and J gave up 9 bases, with 5 bases separating them. Germline lookup yields CDR1 SNHLY and CDR2 FYNNEI. This CDR3 region has 9 residues. The CDR3 DNA sequence: TGTGCCAGCGGGAGGCCCCAGCATTTT. Its protein product is CASGRPQHF.

The J gene is TRBJ1-2, the V gene TRBV28; perhaps TRBD1 as D (5 bases). V shed 5 bases and J shed 3 bases, with 16 bases lying between them. Germline V gene lookup returns CDR1 MDHEN and CDR2 SYDVKM. This CDR3 is 15 amino acids long. The CDR3 region has the DNA TGTGCCAGCAGTGTAGTGTATGGGGGTCACTATGGCTACACCTTC. Translating gives CASSVVYGGHYGYTF.

The rearrangement uses TRBV20-1 and TRBJ2-1, with 14 positions matching TRBD2. The CDR3 sequence is 16 residues long. CDR1 and CDR2 from the germline V gene are DFQATT and SNEGSKA (reference sequence). Losses at the gene ends were 6 bases for V and 7 bases for J; bases not matched to a gene: 11. As DNA, the CDR3 is TGCAGTGCCGGGACTAGCGGGAGTTCCGGCTGGAATGAGCAGTTCTTC. Translation gives CSAGTSGSSGWNEQFF.

V is TRBV6-2 or TRBV6-3 and J is TRBJ2-2; no clear D. V gave up 8 bases and J gave up 5 bases, with 12 bases separating them. The CDR3 sequence is 13 residues long. Per germline, CDR1 MNHEY and CDR2 SVGEGT. The DNA of the CDR3 is TGTGCCAGCGGCTCCGGCACGACCGGGGAGCTGTTTTTT. Its protein is CASGSGTTGELFF.

For the CDR3, the DNA is TGCAGTGCTAGAGCCCCCGCCAGCGGGAGGGCCTATGAGCAGTTCTTC. Amino acids: CSARAPASGRAYEQFF. The J gene is TRBJ2-1, the V gene TRBV20-1; 10 bases are shared with TRBD2. V lost 1 base to trimming and J lost 8 bases; unmatched junction nucleotides: 11. The CDR3 is 16 residues long. CDR1 is DFQATT and CDR2 is SNEGSKA in the germline V gene (reference sequence).

This clonotype was observed a few times. The chain recombines TRBV20-1 with TRBJ1-6; D might be TRBD1 (6 bases). Germline lookup yields CDR1 DFQATT and CDR2 SNEGSKA (reference sequence). The CDR3 is made up of 14 amino acids. V lost 6 bases and J lost 8, with 17 bases in between. The CDR3 protein is CSARGGSGDSPLHF. Written as DNA, the CDR3 is TGCAGTGCCCGAGGGGGGTCCGGGGATTCACCCCTCCACTTT.

The chain recombines TRBV6-5 with TRBJ2-7; TRBD2 is a possible D gene (5 bases). V was trimmed by 4 bases and J by 2 bases, leaving 15 bases between them. The CDR3 sequence is 15 residues long. Looked up from germline, CDR1 is MNHEY and CDR2 is SVGAGI. This chain's CDR3 is CASSSSPDWPYEQYF. In nucleotides, the CDR3 is TGTGCCAGCAGTTCCTCCCCGGACTGGCCCTACGAGCAGTACTTC.

The chain is built from TRBV15 and TRBJ2-5; no clear D. CDR1 and CDR2 (germline): LNHNV, YYDKDF (reference sequence). Trimming pared 0 bases from V and 1 base from J, leaving 6 bases between. The length of the CDR3 is 14 residues. CDR3 sequence reads: CATSRDWGQETQYF. As DNA, the CDR3 is TGTGCCACCAGCAGAGATTGGGGCCAAGAGACCCAGTACTTC.

A few counts support this clonotype. The rearrangement joins TRBV20-1 to TRBJ2-2, with 13 bases fitting TRBD2. The CDR3 has 14 amino acids. Trimming removed 3 bases from V and 7 bases from J; junction bases left unmatched: 2. The germline CDR1 and CDR2 sequences are DFQATT and SNEGSKA (reference sequence). In DNA form, the CDR3 reads TGCAGTGCTAGGACTAGCGGGAGGATCGGGGAGCTGTTTTTT. Translated, it gives CSARTSGRIGELFF.